What follows are 25 T cell receptor beta chains derived from one specimen sequenced in a study of T cell responses to AZD1222 COVID-19 vaccine. The protocol was immunoSEQ multiplex PCR, while the TCRdb copy is restricted to in-frame clones and leaves out a portion. The table includes approximately 67,000 clones, 80% to 90% detected once. The material sequenced was peripheral blood, taken 28 days after the second AZD1222 dose. These receptors originate from an adult who received the AZD1222 COVID-19 vaccine.

The CDR3 DNA sequence: TGTGCCAGCAGTTTAGGGGTATTGGGCAATCAGCCCCAGCATTTT. Translating it yields CASSLGVLGNQPQHF. This chain links TRBV27 with TRBJ1-5, with D unresolved. The CDR3 consists of 15 residues. The germline V and J ends were trimmed by 2 bases and 2 bases, with 10 bases remaining between them. The germline gives CDR1 MNHEY, CDR2 SMNVEV (reference sequence).

The rearrangement links TRBV3-1 (or the pseudogene TRBV3-2) to TRBJ1-2; TRBD1 aligns across 7 bases. Germline V lookup: CDR1 LGHDT, CDR2 YNNKEL (reference sequence). This CDR3 is 13 amino acids long. J lost 4 bases, V lost 4 bases, and 3 bases had no gene match. The CDR3 DNA sequence: TGTGCCAGCAGCCTGACAGGGTCCTATGGCTACACCTTC. It encodes CASSLTGSYGYTF.

Here the CDR3 DNA reads TGTGCCAGCAGTCAGGGGAACAGGGAATCCTATAATTCACCCCTCCACTTT. It translates to CASSQGNRESYNSPLHF. The J gene is TRBJ1-6, the V gene TRBV6-6, with D possibly matching TRBD1 (6 bases). This CDR3 region has 17 residues. Germline CDR1 and CDR2: MNHNY and SVGAGI (reference sequence). V was pared by 5 bases and J by 1 base, with 15 bases between.

The genes are TRBV7-8 and TRBJ2-3; no reliable D call. The ends were cut back, 1 base at V and 4 bases at J, with 6 bases in the middle. CDR3 length: 13 residues. Per germline, CDR1 SGHVS and CDR2 FQNEAQ. The CDR3 DNA is TGTGCCAGCAGCTTAGACGTTGCAGATACGCAGTATTTT. As protein: CASSLDVADTQYF.

V usage is TRBV7-9 and J usage is TRBJ1-4; the D is unclear. V gave up 6 bases and J gave up 7 bases, with 21 bases separating them. This CDR3 contains 16 residues. CDR1 is SEHNR, CDR2 FQNEAQ, per germline (reference sequence). The CDR3, as DNA: TGTGCCAGCAGACCCGGACCCTCGAACTGGGGTGAAAAACTGTTTTTT. Encoded protein: CASRPGPSNWGEKLFF. Using reference TRBV7-9 and TRBJ1-4 for the parts outside the CDR3, the full variable domain is DTGVSQNPRHKITKRGQNVTFRCDPISEHNRLYWYRQTLGQGPEFLTYFQNEAQLEKSRLLSDRFSAERPKGSFSTLEIQRTEQGDSAMYLCASRPGPSNWGEKLFFGSGTQLSVL.

Worth noting for this clone: Other DNA sequences from this sample encode an identical CDR3 as well. The CDR3 sequence is CASSLGGRKSGELFF. In DNA form, the CDR3 reads TGTGCCAGCAGCTTAGGCGGGAGGAAGTCTGGGGAGCTGTTTTTT. V and J are TRBV7-2 and TRBJ2-2, with 8 bases lining up with TRBD2. From germline, CDR1 is SGHTA and CDR2 FQGNSA. The V and J ends lost 1 base and 8 bases, in that order; junction bases with no gene match: 6. The CDR3 has 15 residues.

The chain employs TRBV29-1 and TRBJ2-1; no clear D. The CDR3 has 12 residues. Trimming removed 6 bases from V and 2 bases from J, with 8 bases in between. Germline loops: CDR1 SQVTM, CDR2 ANQGSEA. CDR3 protein: CSVRPPYNEQFF. The DNA of the CDR3 is TGCAGCGTCCGACCGCCCTACAATGAGCAGTTCTTC.

This clone was observed a handful of times. The chain is built from TRBV3-1 (or the pseudogene TRBV3-2) and TRBJ2-7; D perhaps matches TRBD2 (6 bases). Trimming left V 0 bases short and J 0 bases short, with 15 bases between. Germline assignment: CDR1 LGHDT and CDR2 YNNKEL (reference sequence). This CDR3 has 17 amino acids. In DNA form, the CDR3 reads TGTGCCAGCAGCCAAGATGTGGTAGGGGACTTCTCCTACGAGCAGTACTTC. Protein sequence: CASSQDVVGDFSYEQYF.

V and J are TRBV12-3 or TRBV12-4 and TRBJ2-7; D is unclear. Trimming pared 6 bases from V and 1 base from J, leaving 7 bases between. This CDR3 has 12 amino acids. Written as DNA, the CDR3 is TGTGCCAGCAGATACGAGTCCTACGAGCAGTACTTC. This gives the protein CASRYESYEQYF.

The gene calls are TRBV5-6 and TRBJ1-4, with TRBD1 as a possible D gene (5 bases). The CDR3 is 15 amino acids. The germline CDR1 and CDR2 sequences are SGHDT and YYEEEE. Trimming took off 0 bases at V and 5 bases at J, with 11 bases between the two ends. The CDR3 sequence is CASSLGGGGNEKLFF. In nucleotides, the CDR3 is TGTGCCAGCAGCTTGGGTGGGGGAGGAAATGAAAAACTGTTTTTT. The full variable domain, in which reference TRBV5-6 and TRBJ1-4 provide the parts outside the CDR3, is DAGVTQSPTHLIKTRGQQVTLRCSPKSGHDTVSWYQQALGQGPQFIFQYYEEEERQRGNFPDRFSGHQFPNYSSELNVNALLLGDSALYLCASSLGGGGNEKLFFGSGTQLSVL.

The V and J genes are TRBV6-2 or TRBV6-3 and TRBJ2-7; D not resolved. The V end was cut by 6 bases, the J end by 9 bases, with 12 bases between. Germline V gene data show CDR1 as MNHEY and CDR2 as SVGEGT. CDR3 length: 11 residues. The CDR3 DNA is TGTGCCAGCAGCCGTTTTGGCGTGCAGTACTTC. It translates to CASSRFGVQYF.

The rearrangement uses TRBV6-5 and TRBJ1-5; 7 bases are shared with TRBD1. This CDR3 is 13 amino acids long. Per the germline V gene, CDR1 is MNHEY and CDR2 is SVGAGI. V was clipped by 7 bases and J by 5 bases; unmatched bases: 5. CDR3 sequence: CASTPGTDQPQHF. In nucleotides, the CDR3 is TGTGCCAGCACTCCTGGGACAGATCAGCCCCAGCATTTT.

V gene TRBV29-1 combines with J gene TRBJ1-1; maybe TRBD1 (6 bases). Between the trimmed V and J ends, which lost 3 bases and 0 bases, there was a span of 14 bases. CDR1 is SQVTM and CDR2 is ANQGSEA in the germline V gene. The length of the CDR3 is 15 residues. DNA of the CDR3: TGCAGCGTTGACAGGGGTCAGAAGGTGAACACTGAAGCTTTCTTT. Protein sequence: CSVDRGQKVNTEAFF.

This clone has more than one count but fewer than ten. The chain recombines TRBV28 with TRBJ1-2; tentative D call: TRBD1 (6 bases). Germline values: CDR1 MDHEN, CDR2 SYDVKM. The V end lost 6 bases, the J end lost 6 bases, and 14 bases lay between the germline ends. The CDR3 sequence is 13 residues long. This CDR3 is CASRSHNRDGYTF. Written as DNA, the CDR3 is TGTGCCAGCAGATCACACAACAGGGATGGCTACACCTTC.

The rearrangement links TRBV11-3 to TRBJ1-3, with 7 bases lining up with TRBD1. The CDR3 loop spans 14 amino acids. Germline V gene data show CDR1 as SGHNT and CDR2 as YENEEA. J gave up 5 bases and V 8 bases, and 9 bases lay outside the gene matches. The CDR3 nucleotides are TGTGCCAGCCTGGCCGGGACAGATAGAAACACCATATATTTT. It is translated as CASLAGTDRNTIYF. Full variable domain (missing parts from reference TRBV11-3 and TRBJ1-3): EAGVVQSPRYKIIEKKQPVAFWCNPISGHNTLYWYLQNLGQGPELLIRYENEEAVDDSQLPKDRFSAERLKGVDSTLKIQPAELGDSAVYLCASLAGTDRNTIYFGEGSWLTVV.

The rearrangement uses TRBV14 and TRBJ2-7, with no clear D. V was pared by 3 bases and J by 4 bases, with 22 bases between. Germline CDR1 is SGHDN and CDR2 is FVKESK. This CDR3 is built from 17 residues. CDR3 DNA: TGTGCCAGCAGCCACAGTCCCAGGCCACCTGGGTCGTACGAGCAGTACTTC. This sequence encodes CASSHSPRPPGSYEQYF.

The CDR3 DNA reads TGTGCCATCCCCCCCTATACGGCCAAAACCGGGGAGCTGTTTTTT. It translates to CAIPPYTAKTGELFF. The chain combines TRBV21-1 with TRBJ2-2. TRBV21-1 is a pseudogene. This CDR3 has 15 residues.

The CDR3 loop reads CASSPGRQGGYTF. CDR3 nucleotide sequence: TGTGCCAGTAGTCCGGGACGTCAAGGAGGCTACACCTTC. The chain carries TRBV19 and TRBJ1-2, with D possibly being TRBD1 (5 bases). From germline, CDR1 is LNHDA and CDR2 SQIVND (reference sequence). Trimming took off 5 bases at V and 8 bases at J, with 15 bases between the two ends. This CDR3 is built from 13 residues. The variable domain in full, completed from reference TRBV19 and TRBJ1-2, reads DGGITQSPKYLFRKEGQNVTLSCEQNLNHDAMYWYRQDPGQGLRLIYYSQIVNDFQKGDIAEGYSVSREKKESFPLTVTSAQKNPTAFYLCASSPGRQGGYTFGSGTRLTVV.

This sequence joins TRBV9 and TRBJ2-4; a weak D match, TRBD1 (6 bases). Germline V CDR1 and CDR2: SGDLS, YYNGEE. V gave up 2 bases and J gave up 5 bases, with 14 bases separating them. The CDR3 consists of 15 residues. CDR3 sequence reads: CASSVNREPENIQYF. In DNA form, the CDR3 reads TGTGCCAGCAGCGTCAACAGGGAGCCAGAAAACATTCAGTACTTC.

The chain employs TRBV7-8 and TRBJ1-1, with TRBD1 matching 9 bases. Germline V gene sequence: CDR1 SGHVS, CDR2 FQNEAQ. This CDR3 contains 14 residues. Germline trimming cut 5 bases from V and 6 bases from J; bases unmatched to any gene: 7. The DNA of the CDR3 is TGTGCCAGCAGCGACAGGGGGATCCTCTCTGAAGCTTTCTTT. This codes for CASSDRGILSEAFF.

V and J are TRBV19 and TRBJ1-5; D might be TRBD1 (5 bases). Trimming took 5 bases from V and 1 from J, leaving 12 bases between them. This CDR3 is built from 15 residues. CDR1 LNHDA and CDR2 SQIVND come from the germline V gene (reference sequence). The CDR3 region has the DNA TGTGCCAGTAGTGCCGACCGGGACAGCAATCAGCCCCAGCATTTT. It specifies CASSADRDSNQPQHF.

The chain has TRBV7-2 and TRBJ2-3, with TRBD2 matching 8 bases. There are 16 residues in the CDR3. V trimming: 6 bases; J trimming: 4 bases; junction bases outside the gene matches: 12. Germline V gives CDR1 SGHTA, CDR2 FQGNSA. The CDR3 region is CASRQSGTSRSDTQYF. The CDR3 DNA reads TGTGCCAGCAGGCAATCAGGGACTAGTCGGTCAGATACGCAGTATTTT. The variable domain in full, completed from reference TRBV7-2 and TRBJ2-3, reads GAGVSQSPSNKVTEKGKDVELRCDPISGHTALYWYRQSLGQGLEFLIYFQGNSAPDKSGLPSDRFSAERTGGSVSTLTIQRTQQEDSAVYLCASRQSGTSRSDTQYFGPGTRLTVL.

The V gene is TRBV10-3, the J gene TRBJ1-2; TRBD1 matches at 7 bases. The V and J ends lost 5 bases and 4 bases, in that order; junction bases with no gene match: 7. This CDR3 comprises 14 residues. The germline gives CDR1 ENHRY, CDR2 SYGVKD. The CDR3 reads CAISKPGDSYGYTF. The CDR3 DNA reads TGTGCCATCAGTAAACCGGGGGACAGCTATGGCTACACCTTC.

The chain links TRBV5-6 to TRBJ1-2; no firm D call. This CDR3 contains 13 residues. Looked up from germline, CDR1 is SGHDT and CDR2 is YYEEEE. Trimming removed 2 bases at V and 8 bases at J, with 13 bases between. The DNA of the CDR3 is TGTGCCAGCAGCTTTGGTGGCGGTAGCGGCTACACCTTC. It is translated as CASSFGGGSGYTF. Complete variable domain (other parts from reference TRBV5-6 and TRBJ1-2): DAGVTQSPTHLIKTRGQQVTLRCSPKSGHDTVSWYQQALGQGPQFIFQYYEEEERQRGNFPDRFSGHQFPNYSSELNVNALLLGDSALYLCASSFGGGSGYTFGSGTRLTVV.

The chain recombines TRBV16 with TRBJ2-3; D not certain. Per the germline V gene, CDR1 is KGHSY and CDR2 is FQNENV. The CDR3 length is 18 residues. V lost 2 bases and J 1 base, leaving 19 bases between the germline ends. The DNA for the CDR3 is TGTGCCAGCAGCCAAGGTGTTGAGGCCCTCACTCGCACAGATACGCAGTATTTT. It yields the protein CASSQGVEALTRTDTQYF.